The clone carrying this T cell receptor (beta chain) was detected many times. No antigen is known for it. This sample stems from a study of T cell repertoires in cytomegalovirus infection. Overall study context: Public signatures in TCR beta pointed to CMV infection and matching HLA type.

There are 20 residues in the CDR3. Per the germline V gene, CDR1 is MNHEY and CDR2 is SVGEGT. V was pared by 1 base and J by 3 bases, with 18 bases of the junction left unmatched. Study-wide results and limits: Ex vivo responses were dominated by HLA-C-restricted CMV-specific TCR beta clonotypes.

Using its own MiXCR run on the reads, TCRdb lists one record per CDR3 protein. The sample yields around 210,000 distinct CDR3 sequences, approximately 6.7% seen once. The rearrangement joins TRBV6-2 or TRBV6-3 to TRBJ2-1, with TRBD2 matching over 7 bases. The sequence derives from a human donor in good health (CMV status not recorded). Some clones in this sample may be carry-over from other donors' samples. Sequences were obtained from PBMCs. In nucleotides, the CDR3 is TGTGCCAGCAGTTACTATGAGGGCGGGGGAAGAACTGAAAACTACAATGAGCAGTTCTTC. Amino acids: CASSYYEGGGRTENYNEQFF.